The 12 T cell receptor beta chains below all came from one sample that was sequenced in a study of T cell responses to AZD1222 COVID-19 vaccine. Clones were sequenced by immunoSEQ multiplex PCR, and TCRdb holds only the in-frame ones, with some missing. In the table there are 120,000 to 150,000 clones, 90% to 95% of which are singletons. The sequencing used peripheral blood, collected on day 0 of AZD1222 vaccination. The receptors come from an adult in good health.

The rearrangement uses TRBV4-3 and TRBJ2-2; 9 nucleotides line up with TRBD1. Per the germline V gene, CDR1 is LGHNA and CDR2 is YSLEER. The length of the CDR3 is 15 residues. V was pared by 4 bases and J by 4 bases, with 4 bases of the junction left unmatched. This CDR3 reads CASSPQTGGTGELFF. The CDR3 bases are TGCGCCAGCAGCCCTCAGACAGGGGGCACCGGGGAGCTGTTTTTT.

The CDR3 DNA is TGTGCCAGCAGCCAAGATCTCAGGGTATCGTCCTACACCTTC. This encodes CASSQDLRVSSYTF. The chain carries TRBV3-1 (or the pseudogene TRBV3-2) and TRBJ1-2; tentatively, D is TRBD1 (5 bases). Germline V gives CDR1 LGHDT, CDR2 YNNKEL (reference sequence). Trimming cost V 0 bases and J 10 bases, with 15 bases left between them. The CDR3 consists of 14 residues.

This clone has only one observation. The gene calls are TRBV6-5 and TRBJ2-5, with D uncertain. The CDR3 runs 14 residues. V lost 2 bases and J 4 bases, leaving 11 bases between the germline ends. Germline V gene lookup returns CDR1 MNHEY and CDR2 SVGAGI. For the CDR3, the DNA is TGTGCCAGCAGTTACACTGGGCCAGTAGAGACCCAGTACTTC. Protein: CASSYTGPVETQYF.

V is TRBV9 and J is TRBJ2-1; D is possibly TRBD1 (7 bases). Germline-derived CDR1 and CDR2 are SGDLS and YYNGEE. This CDR3 has 16 residues. With 0 bases removed from V and 7 bases from J, the gap between germline ends came to 17 bases. This CDR3 is CASSVASGGTVNEQFF. DNA of the CDR3: TGTGCCAGCAGCGTAGCGTCTGGGGGGACAGTAAATGAGCAGTTCTTC. The complete variable domain, with remaining parts taken from reference TRBV9 and TRBJ2-1, reads DSGVTQTPKHLITATGQRVTLRCSPRSGDLSVYWYQQSLDQGLQFLIQYYNGEERAKGNILERFSAQQFPDLHSELNLSSLELGDSALYFCASSVASGGTVNEQFFGPGTRLTVL.

The V gene is TRBV7-8, the J gene TRBJ2-1; 8 positions match TRBD2. This CDR3 contains 17 residues. V lost 0 bases, J lost 5 bases, and 9 bases stayed unmatched. Germline assignment: CDR1 SGHVS and CDR2 FQNEAQ. The CDR3 DNA sequence: TGTGCCAGCAGCTTAGCGCTTCAGGCGGGGGGTAACAATGAGCAGTTCTTC. Amino acids: CASSLALQAGGNNEQFF.

This clone was picked up one time. The chain is built from TRBV9 and TRBJ1-2; maybe TRBD1 (5 bases). Germline V CDR1 and CDR2: SGDLS, YYNGEE. This CDR3 contains 14 residues. V was pared by 0 bases and J by 8 bases, with 14 bases between. CDR3 sequence reads: CASSVVQGTDGYTF. The CDR3 DNA follows: TGTGCCAGCAGCGTAGTTCAGGGTACAGACGGCTACACCTTC.

The chain couples TRBV30 to TRBJ1-4; weak D call: TRBD1 (5 bases). V was cut by 2 bases and J by 7 bases, with 11 bases left in between. CDR3 length equals 13 residues. Germline lookup yields CDR1 GTSNPN and CDR2 SVGIG (reference sequence). CDR3 DNA sequence: TGTGCCTGGAGTTCAGGGCGGACTGAAAAACTGTTTTTT. Encoded protein: CAWSSGRTEKLFF.

The chain employs TRBV5-8 and TRBJ1-4; unclear D gene. V gave up 2 bases and J gave up 2 bases, with 16 bases separating them. CDR3 length: 17 amino acids. Germline loops: CDR1 SGHTS, CDR2 YDEGEE. The CDR3 loop reads CASSLNRRLDTNEKLFF. For the CDR3, the DNA is TGTGCCAGCAGCTTAAATCGACGGCTAGATACTAATGAAAAACTGTTTTTT.

The rearrangement uses TRBV19 and TRBJ1-1, with D unclear. Germline lookup yields CDR1 LNHDA and CDR2 SQIVND (reference sequence). Trimming took off 7 bases at V and 7 bases at J, with 28 bases between the two ends. CDR3 length: 17 amino acids. The CDR3 sequence: CASTPIAVSAVANEAFF. The CDR3, as DNA: TGTGCCAGTACCCCCATCGCGGTGTCGGCTGTGGCTAATGAAGCTTTCTTT.

This clone occurred once. The chain carries TRBV7-9 and TRBJ1-3; no definite D call. This CDR3 is built from 17 residues. Germline CDR1 is SEHNR and CDR2 is FQNEAQ (reference sequence). Trimming took 1 base from V and 1 from J, leaving 14 bases between them. The CDR3 DNA reads TGTGCCAGCAGCTTAGGAGGGCTGGGGAGTTCTGGAAACACCATATATTTT. Its translation: CASSLGGLGSSGNTIYF.

The rearrangement uses TRBV4-2 and TRBJ1-6, with a possible D match to TRBD1 (5 bases). The germline V and J ends were trimmed by 0 bases and 11 bases, with 11 bases remaining between them. Germline assignment: CDR1 LGHNA and CDR2 YNFKEQ. This CDR3 comprises 14 residues. CDR3 DNA: TGTGCCAGCAGCCAAGAAGCAGGGCGGGCACCCCTCCACTTT. Translating it yields CASSQEAGRAPLHF.

The chain is built from TRBV5-5 and TRBJ1-5, with unresolved D. The CDR3 covers 14 residues. Trimming took off 4 bases at V and 0 bases at J, with 8 bases between the two ends. Looked up from germline, CDR1 is SGHKS and CDR2 is YYEKEE (reference sequence). CDR3 sequence reads: CASSESYSNQPQHF. CDR3 coding DNA: TGTGCCAGCAGCGAATCCTATAGCAATCAGCCCCAGCATTTT.